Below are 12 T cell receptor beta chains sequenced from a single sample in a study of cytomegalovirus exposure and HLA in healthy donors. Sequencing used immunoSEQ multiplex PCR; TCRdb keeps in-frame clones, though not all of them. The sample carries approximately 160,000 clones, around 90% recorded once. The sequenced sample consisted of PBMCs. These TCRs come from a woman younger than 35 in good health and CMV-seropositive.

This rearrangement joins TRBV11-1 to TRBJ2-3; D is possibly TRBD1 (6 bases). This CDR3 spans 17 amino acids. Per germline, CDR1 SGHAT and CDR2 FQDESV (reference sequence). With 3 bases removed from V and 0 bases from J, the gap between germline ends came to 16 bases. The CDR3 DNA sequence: TGTGCCAGCAGCTTCCTTTCAGGGGACAAGAGCACAGATACGCAGTATTTT. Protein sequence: CASSFLSGDKSTDTQYF.

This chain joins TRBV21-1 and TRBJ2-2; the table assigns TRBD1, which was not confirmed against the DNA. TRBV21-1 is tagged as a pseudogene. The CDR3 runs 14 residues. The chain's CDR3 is CASVDRQNTGELFF. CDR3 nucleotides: TGTGCCAGCGTTGACAGACAGAACACCGGGGAGCTGTTTTTT.

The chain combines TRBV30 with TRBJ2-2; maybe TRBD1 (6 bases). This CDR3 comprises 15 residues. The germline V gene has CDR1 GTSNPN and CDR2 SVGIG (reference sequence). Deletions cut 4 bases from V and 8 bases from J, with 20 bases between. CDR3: CAWIGGRTARGELFF. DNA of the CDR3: TGTGCCTGGATTGGGGGCAGGACAGCTAGGGGGGAGCTGTTTTTT. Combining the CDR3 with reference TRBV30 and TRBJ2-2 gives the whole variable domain SQTIHQWPATLVQPVGSPLSLECTVEGTSNPNLYWYRQAAGRGLQLLFYSVGIGQISSEVPQNLSASRPQDRQFILSSKKLLLSDSGFYLCAWIGGRTARGELFFGEGSRLTVL.

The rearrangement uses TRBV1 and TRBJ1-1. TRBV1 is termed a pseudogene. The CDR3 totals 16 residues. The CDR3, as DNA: TGCACCAGCAGCCAAGACGAGTTTCGGGTGCAGAGGTATGCTTTCTTT. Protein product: CTSSQDEFRVQRYAFF.

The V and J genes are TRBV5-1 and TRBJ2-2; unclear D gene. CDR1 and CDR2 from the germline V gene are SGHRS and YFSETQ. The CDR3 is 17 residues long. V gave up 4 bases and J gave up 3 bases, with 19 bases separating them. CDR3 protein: CASSPDPQTRDTGELFF. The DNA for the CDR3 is TGCGCCAGCAGCCCCGACCCACAAACACGGGACACCGGGGAGCTGTTTTTT.

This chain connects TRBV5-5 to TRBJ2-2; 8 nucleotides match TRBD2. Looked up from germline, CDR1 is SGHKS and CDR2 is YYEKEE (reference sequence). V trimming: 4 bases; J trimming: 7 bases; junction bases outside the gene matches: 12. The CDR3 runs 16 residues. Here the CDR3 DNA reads TGTGCCAGCAGCCTATTGGGAGGAGCGGGAGTCGGGGAGCTGTTTTTT. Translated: CASSLLGGAGVGELFF.

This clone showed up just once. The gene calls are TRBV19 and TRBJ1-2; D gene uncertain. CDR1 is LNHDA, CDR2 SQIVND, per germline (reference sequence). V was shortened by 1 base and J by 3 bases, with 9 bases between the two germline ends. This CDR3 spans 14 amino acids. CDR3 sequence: CASSIGRGDYGYTF. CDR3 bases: TGTGCCAGTAGTATAGGCCGAGGAGACTATGGCTACACCTTC.

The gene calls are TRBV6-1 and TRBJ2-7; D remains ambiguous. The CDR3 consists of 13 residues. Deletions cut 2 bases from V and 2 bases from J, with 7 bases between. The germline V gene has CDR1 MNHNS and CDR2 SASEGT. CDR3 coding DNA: TGTGCCAGCAGTGAACTGCGAACCTACGAGCAGTACTTC. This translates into CASSELRTYEQYF.

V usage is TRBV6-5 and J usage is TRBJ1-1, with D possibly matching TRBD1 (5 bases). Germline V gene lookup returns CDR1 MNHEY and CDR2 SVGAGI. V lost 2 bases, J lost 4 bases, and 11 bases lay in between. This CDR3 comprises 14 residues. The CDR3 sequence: CASSYQGHPTEAFF. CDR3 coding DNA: TGTGCCAGCAGTTACCAAGGACACCCCACTGAAGCTTTCTTT.

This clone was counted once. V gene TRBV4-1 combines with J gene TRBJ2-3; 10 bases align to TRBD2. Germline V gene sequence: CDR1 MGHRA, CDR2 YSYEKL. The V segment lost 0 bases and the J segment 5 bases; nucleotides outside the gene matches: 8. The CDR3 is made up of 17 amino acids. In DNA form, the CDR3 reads TGCGCCAGCAGCCAAGATTTCGTAGCGGGAGGTTTAGATACGCAGTATTTT. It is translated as CASSQDFVAGGLDTQYF.

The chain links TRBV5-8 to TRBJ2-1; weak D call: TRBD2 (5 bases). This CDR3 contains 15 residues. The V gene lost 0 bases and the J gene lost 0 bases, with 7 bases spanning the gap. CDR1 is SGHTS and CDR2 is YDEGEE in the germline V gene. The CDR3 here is CASSLVGSSYNEQFF. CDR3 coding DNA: TGTGCCAGCAGCTTGGTAGGGAGCTCCTACAATGAGCAGTTCTTC.

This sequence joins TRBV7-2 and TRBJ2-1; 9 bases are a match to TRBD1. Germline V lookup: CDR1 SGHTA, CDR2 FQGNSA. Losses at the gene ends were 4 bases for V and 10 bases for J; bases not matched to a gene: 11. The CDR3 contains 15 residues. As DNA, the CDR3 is TGTGCCAGCAGCTGGGGACAGGGTAATATAGGGGAGCAGTTCTTC. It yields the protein CASSWGQGNIGEQFF.